This T cell receptor (beta chain) comes out of a study of human T cells and chemical hapten exposure. Study at large: Investigators sensitized about 2 cm by about 2 cm of upper inner arm skin with 2% DPC.

Single cDNA molecules in the library carried unique molecular identifiers attached during preparation. One entry per CDR3 protein, called by TCRdb with MiXCR from the RACE reads. The sample yields fewer than 400,000 distinct CDR3 sequences, approximately 6.3% seen once. This clonotype was recorded a few times. V was shortened by 7 bases and J by 4 bases, with 13 bases between the two germline ends. Germline V CDR1 and CDR2: MNHNS, SASEGT. There are 13 residues in the CDR3. Stated time point: patch test 1, 2 weeks after DPC sensitization. Treatment noted: therapeutic diphenylcyclopropenone sensitization with weekly scalp DPC.

The TCR was taken from a young woman with alopecia areata. Some clones in this sample may be carry-over from other donors' samples. This chain links TRBV6-1 with TRBJ1-1; D perhaps matches TRBD1 (5 bases). The sample in question was whole blood, obtained in connection with sensitization to the hapten diphenylcyclopropenone (DPC). The CDR3, as DNA: TGTGCCAGCACCCGCAGGGAGGGCACTGAAGCTTTCTTT. This sequence encodes CASTRREGTEAFF.